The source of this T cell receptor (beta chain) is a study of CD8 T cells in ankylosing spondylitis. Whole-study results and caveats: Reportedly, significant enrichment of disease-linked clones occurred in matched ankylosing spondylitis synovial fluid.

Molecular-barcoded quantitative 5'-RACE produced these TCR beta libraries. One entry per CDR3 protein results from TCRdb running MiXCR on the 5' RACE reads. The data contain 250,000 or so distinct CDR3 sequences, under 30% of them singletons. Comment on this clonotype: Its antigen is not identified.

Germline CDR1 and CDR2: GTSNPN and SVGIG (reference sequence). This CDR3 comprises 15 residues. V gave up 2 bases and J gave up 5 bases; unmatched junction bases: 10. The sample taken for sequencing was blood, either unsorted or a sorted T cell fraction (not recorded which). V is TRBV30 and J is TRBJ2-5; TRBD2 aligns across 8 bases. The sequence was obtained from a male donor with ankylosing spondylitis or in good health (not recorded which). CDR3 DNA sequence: TGTGCCTGGAGTATCGGGGGGGGACTCTCGGAGACCCAGTACTTC. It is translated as CAWSIGGGLSETQYF.